These T cell receptor beta chains were read from a single sample in a study of CD8+ T cells in alopecia areata. TCRdb keeps only in-frame clones here, not all; method: immunoSEQ multiplex PCR. The data contain 150,000 to 160,000 clones, more than 45% of them singletons. The sample consisted of CD8+ T cells sorted from blood, taken at week 0. The source of these receptors is a human donor with alopecia areata. Each CDR3 is given with its conserved first and last residue. The D gene is left open where the match is weak. Size tells how often a clone was seen (once, few, many) or the class of an expanded clone, and some rows leave it out.

abundance	v_gene	j_gene	d_gene	CDR3nt	CDR3aa
few	TRBV27	TRBJ1-1	.	TGTGCCAGCACCTTGGGCGCCTCGGGGGACACTGAAGCTTTCTTT	CASTLGASGDTEAFF
few	TRBV27	TRBJ2-7	TRBD1	TGTGCCAGCAGCCCGAGTAAGGGGGCGGCCTCCTACGAGCAGTACTTC	CASSPSKGAASYEQYF
medium-sized	TRBV7-3	TRBJ2-2	.	TGTGCCAGCAGCTTAATCGGGACCGGGGAGCTGTTTTTT	CASSLIGTGELFF
.	TRBV5-6	TRBJ2-3	.	TGTGCCAGCAGCTCTCAGGGGGAGGGCACAGATACGCAGTATTTT	CASSSQGEGTDTQYF
.	TRBV11-2	TRBJ2-7	.	TGTGCCAGCAGCCTGACAGGTACCTACGAGCAGTACTTC	CASSLTGTYEQYF
few	TRBV7-9	TRBJ2-1	.	TGTGCCAGCAGCTCGCCGAACGGGGCCGGGGATGAGCAGTTCTTC	CASSSPNGAGDEQFF
once	TRBV4-3	TRBJ2-3	.	TGCGCCAGCAGCCAAGATCTTTCTAACCTTTGGTCGCAGTATTTT	CASSQDLSNLWSQYF
once	TRBV7-9	TRBJ2-7	.	TGTGCCAGCAGCTTAGTAGCCGGCTACGAGCAGTACTTC	CASSLVAGYEQYF
.	TRBV4-1	TRBJ1-5	.	TGCGCCAGCAGCCAAGGGGTTAGCAATCAGCCCCAGCATTTT	CASSQGVSNQPQHF
.	TRBV25-1	TRBJ1-1	.	TGTGCCAGTCAGGGGATTGAAGCTTTCTTT	CASQGIEAFF
.	TRBV4-3	TRBJ2-7	.	TGCGCCAGCAGCCAAGAGAGGGCCTGGGGCGAGCAGTACTTC	CASSQERAWGEQYF
.	TRBV4-3	TRBJ2-2	.	TGCGCCAGCAGCCCCGGGAGATACACCGGGGAGCTGTTTTTT	CASSPGRYTGELFF
.	TRBV4-3	TRBJ2-7	TRBD1	TGCGCCAGCAGCCAAGGGACAGGTTACTACGAGCAGTACTTC	CASSQGTGYYEQYF
.	TRBV7-9	TRBJ2-7	TRBD1	TGTGCCAGCAGCTTAGATCAGGGGGCCTACGAGCAGTACTTC	CASSLDQGAYEQYF
once	TRBV30	TRBJ2-6	.	TGTGCCTGGTTGCCCACTGGGGCCAACGTCCTGACTTTC	CAWLPTGANVLTF
.	TRBV9	TRBJ2-7	.	TGTGCCAGCAGCGTAGGTGGGGAAAACTACGAGCAGTACTTC	CASSVGGENYEQYF